Below, one T cell receptor (beta chain) is given with its context. Its target is not known. The germline gives CDR1 KGHSH, CDR2 LQKENI. This CDR3 spans 16 amino acids. The V and J ends lost 3 bases and 1 base, in that order; junction bases with no gene match: 5. This sample was taken from a study of cytomegalovirus exposure and HLA in healthy donors. The PCR had 60 Vbeta and 13 Jbeta primers. Method: immunoSEQ multiplex PCR; TCRdb's copy keeps in-frame clones and lacks some. Counted here are 150,000 or so clones, roughly 80% occurring once; the ten biggest clones make up 0.77%. Whole-study findings and limits: Most observed TCR sequences were rare, whereas some public TCRs were detected in many donors. Later analysis identified several of the most significant clusters that appeared linked to common viral pathogens. It was reported that the classifier diagnosed cytomegalovirus status with high specificity and sensitivity in both the original and validation cohorts.

This rearrangement joins TRBV18 to TRBJ2-5, with 10 bases aligning to TRBD2. The TCR originated in a woman between 18 and 29 years old in good health and CMV-seronegative. The sequenced sample was PBMCs. This CDR3 reads CASSPSRTSGQETQYF. For the CDR3, the DNA is TGTGCCAGCTCACCCTCTCGGACTAGCGGCCAAGAGACCCAGTACTTC.